This T cell receptor (beta chain) comes out of a study of PD-1 blockade in mismatch repair-deficient tumors. Overall study findings and caveats: Tumor-resident clones, often absent from pretreatment blood, expanded after pembrolizumab and then contracted.

Libraries were prepared by immunoSEQ multiplex PCR; TCRdb keeps only in-frame clonotypes and omits some of them. The sample lists around 120,000 clones, approximately 91% seen once, with around 11% in the top ten. Germline values: CDR1 SGDLS, CDR2 YYNGEE. V was pared by 0 bases and J by 3 bases, with 10 bases between. The CDR3 has 14 amino acids. Mismatch repair deficiency was confirmed in all patients, by PCR or immunohistochemistry. TCR sequencing covered a few patients who responded to pembrolizumab. About this clone: The antigen is not known.

The sequencing used peripheral blood, collected 72 weeks after starting pembrolizumab. The source is an adult with mismatch repair-deficient cancer. The chain uses TRBV9 and TRBJ2-7; no definite D call. The CDR3, as DNA: TGTGCCAGCAGCGTAGCAGACGGAAACTACGAGCAGTACTTC. As protein: CASSVADGNYEQYF.